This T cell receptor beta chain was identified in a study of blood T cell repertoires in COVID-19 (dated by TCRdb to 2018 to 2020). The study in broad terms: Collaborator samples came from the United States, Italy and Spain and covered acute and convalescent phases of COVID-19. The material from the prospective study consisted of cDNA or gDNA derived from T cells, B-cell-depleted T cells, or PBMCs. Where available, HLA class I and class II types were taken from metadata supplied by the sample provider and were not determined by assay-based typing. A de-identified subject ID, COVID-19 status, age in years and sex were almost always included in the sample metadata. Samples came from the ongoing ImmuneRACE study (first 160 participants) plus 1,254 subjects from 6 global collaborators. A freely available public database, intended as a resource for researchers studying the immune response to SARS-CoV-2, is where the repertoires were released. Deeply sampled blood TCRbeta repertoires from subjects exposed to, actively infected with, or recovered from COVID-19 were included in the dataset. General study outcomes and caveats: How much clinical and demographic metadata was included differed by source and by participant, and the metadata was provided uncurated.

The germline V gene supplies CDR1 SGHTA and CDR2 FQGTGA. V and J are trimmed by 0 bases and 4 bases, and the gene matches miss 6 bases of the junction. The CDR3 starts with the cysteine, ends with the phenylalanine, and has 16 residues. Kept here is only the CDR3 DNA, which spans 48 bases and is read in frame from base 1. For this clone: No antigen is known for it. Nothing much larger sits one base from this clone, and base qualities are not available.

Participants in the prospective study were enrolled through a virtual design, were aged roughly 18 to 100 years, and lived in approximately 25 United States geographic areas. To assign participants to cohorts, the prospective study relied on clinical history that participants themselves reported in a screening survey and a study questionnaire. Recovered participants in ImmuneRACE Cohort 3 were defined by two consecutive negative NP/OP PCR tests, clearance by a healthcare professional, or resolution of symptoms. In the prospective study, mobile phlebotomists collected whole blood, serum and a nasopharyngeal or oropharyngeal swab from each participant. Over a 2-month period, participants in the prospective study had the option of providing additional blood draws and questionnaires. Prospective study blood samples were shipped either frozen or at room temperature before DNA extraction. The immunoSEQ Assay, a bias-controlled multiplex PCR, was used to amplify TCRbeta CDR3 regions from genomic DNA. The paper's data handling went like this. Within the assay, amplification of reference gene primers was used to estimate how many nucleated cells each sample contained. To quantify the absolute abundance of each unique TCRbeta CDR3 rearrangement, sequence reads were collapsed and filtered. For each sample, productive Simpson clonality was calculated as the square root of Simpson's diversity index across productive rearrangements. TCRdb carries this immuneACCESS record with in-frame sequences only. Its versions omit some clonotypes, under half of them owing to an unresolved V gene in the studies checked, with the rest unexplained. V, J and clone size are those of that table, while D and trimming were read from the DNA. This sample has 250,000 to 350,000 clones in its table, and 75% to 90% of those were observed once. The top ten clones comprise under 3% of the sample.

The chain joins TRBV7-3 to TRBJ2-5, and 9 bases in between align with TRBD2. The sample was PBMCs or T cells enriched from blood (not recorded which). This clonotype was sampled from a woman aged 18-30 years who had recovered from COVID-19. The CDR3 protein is CASSLTGSGGRETQYF. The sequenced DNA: TGTGCCAGCAGCTTAACGGGCAGCGGGGGGCGAGAGACCCAGTACTTC.